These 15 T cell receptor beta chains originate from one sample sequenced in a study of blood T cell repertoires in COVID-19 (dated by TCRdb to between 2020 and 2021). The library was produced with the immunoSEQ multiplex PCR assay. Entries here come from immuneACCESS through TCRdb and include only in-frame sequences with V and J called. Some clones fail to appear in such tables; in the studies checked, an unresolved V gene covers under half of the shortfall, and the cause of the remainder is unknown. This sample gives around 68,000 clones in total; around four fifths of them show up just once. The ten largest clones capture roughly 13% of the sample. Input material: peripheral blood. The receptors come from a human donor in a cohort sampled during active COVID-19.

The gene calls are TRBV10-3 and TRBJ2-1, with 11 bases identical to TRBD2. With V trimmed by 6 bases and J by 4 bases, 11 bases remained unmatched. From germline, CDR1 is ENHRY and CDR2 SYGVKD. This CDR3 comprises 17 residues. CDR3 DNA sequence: TGTGCCATCAGGAAAAAAGATAGCGGGGGGGATTACAATGAGCAGTTCTTC. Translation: CAIRKKDSGGDYNEQFF.

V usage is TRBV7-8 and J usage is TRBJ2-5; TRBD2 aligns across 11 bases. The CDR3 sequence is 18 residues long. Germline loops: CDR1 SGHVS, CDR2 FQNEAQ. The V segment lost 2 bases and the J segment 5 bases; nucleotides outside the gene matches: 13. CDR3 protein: CASSLKASGGTGRETQYF. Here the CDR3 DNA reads TGTGCCAGCAGCTTAAAAGCTAGCGGGGGGACGGGGCGGGAGACCCAGTACTTC.

CDR3 region: CASRLYTTGELFF. Here the CDR3 DNA reads TGTGCCAGCCGCCTTTATACAACCGGGGAGCTGTTTTTT. The chain links TRBV28 to TRBJ2-2; D not certain. The ends were cut back, 8 bases at V and 5 bases at J, with 12 bases in the middle. In germline, CDR1 is MDHEN, CDR2 SYDVKM. The CDR3 has 13 amino acids. The full variable domain, in which reference TRBV28 and TRBJ2-2 provide the parts outside the CDR3, is DVKVTQSSRYLVKRTGEKVFLECVQDMDHENMFWYRQDPGLGLRLIYFSYDVKMKEKGDIPEGYSVSREKKERFSLILESASTNQTSMYLCASRLYTTGELFFGEGSRLTVL.

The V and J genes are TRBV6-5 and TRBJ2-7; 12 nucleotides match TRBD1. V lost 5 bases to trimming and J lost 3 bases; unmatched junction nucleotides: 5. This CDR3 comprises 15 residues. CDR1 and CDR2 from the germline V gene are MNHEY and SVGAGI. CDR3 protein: CASSRGQGAVYEQYV. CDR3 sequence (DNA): TGTGCCAGCAGTCGGGGACAGGGGGCGGTCTACGAGCAGTACGTC.

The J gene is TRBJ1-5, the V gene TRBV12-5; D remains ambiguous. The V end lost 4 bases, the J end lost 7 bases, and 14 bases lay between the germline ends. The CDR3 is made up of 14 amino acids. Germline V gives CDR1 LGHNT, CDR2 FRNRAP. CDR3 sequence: CASGSPAGGQPQHF. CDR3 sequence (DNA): TGTGCTAGTGGTTCCCCGGCGGGTGGACAGCCCCAGCATTTT.

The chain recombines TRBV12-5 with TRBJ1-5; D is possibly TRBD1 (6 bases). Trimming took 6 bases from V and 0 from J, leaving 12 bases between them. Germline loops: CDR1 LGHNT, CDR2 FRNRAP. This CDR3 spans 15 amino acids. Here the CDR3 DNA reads TGTGCTAGTGGCCCGGACAGATATAGCAATCAGCCCCAGCATTTT. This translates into CASGPDRYSNQPQHF.

The CDR3 DNA sequence: TGTGCCAGTAGTATAGTGGAGGGGGCGAGGGCTTTCTTT. The encoded protein is CASSIVEGARAFF. The gene calls are TRBV19 and TRBJ1-1; 7 nucleotides agree with TRBD1. The CDR3 runs to 13 residues. V gave up 1 base and J gave up 11 bases; unmatched junction bases: 7. The germline V gene has CDR1 LNHDA and CDR2 SQIVND (reference sequence).

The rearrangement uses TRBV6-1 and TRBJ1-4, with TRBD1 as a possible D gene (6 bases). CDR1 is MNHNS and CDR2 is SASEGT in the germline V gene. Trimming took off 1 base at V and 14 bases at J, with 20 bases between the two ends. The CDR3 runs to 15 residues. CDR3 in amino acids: CASSEETGASQSLFF. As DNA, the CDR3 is TGTGCCAGCAGTGAAGAGACAGGCGCAAGTCAGAGTCTGTTTTTT.

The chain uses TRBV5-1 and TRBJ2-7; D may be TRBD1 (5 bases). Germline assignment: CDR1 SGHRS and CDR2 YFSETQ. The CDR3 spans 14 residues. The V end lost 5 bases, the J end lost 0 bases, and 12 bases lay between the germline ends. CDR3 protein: CASSYPDSSYEQYF. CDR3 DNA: TGCGCCAGCAGTTACCCTGACAGCTCCTACGAGCAGTACTTC. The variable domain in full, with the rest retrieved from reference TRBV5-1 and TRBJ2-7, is KAGVTQTPRYLIKTRGQQVTLSCSPISGHRSVSWYQQTPGQGLQFLFEYFSETQRNKGNFPGRFSGRQFSNSRSEMNVSTLELGDSALYLCASSYPDSSYEQYFGPGTRLTVT.

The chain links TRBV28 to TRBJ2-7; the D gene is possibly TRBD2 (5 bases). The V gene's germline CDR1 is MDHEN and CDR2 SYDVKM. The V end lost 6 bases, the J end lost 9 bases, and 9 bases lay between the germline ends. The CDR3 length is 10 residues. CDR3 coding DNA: TGTGCCAGCAGGACGAGGGTGCAGTACGTC. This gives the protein CASRTRVQYV.

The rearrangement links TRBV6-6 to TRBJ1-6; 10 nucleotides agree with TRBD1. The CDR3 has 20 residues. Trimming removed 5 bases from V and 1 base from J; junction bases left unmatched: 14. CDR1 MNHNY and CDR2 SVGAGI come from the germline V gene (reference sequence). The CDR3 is CASSQPGQGGSRSYNSPLHF. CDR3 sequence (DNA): TGTGCCAGCAGTCAACCTGGACAGGGGGGATCTAGGTCCTATAATTCACCCCTCCACTTT.

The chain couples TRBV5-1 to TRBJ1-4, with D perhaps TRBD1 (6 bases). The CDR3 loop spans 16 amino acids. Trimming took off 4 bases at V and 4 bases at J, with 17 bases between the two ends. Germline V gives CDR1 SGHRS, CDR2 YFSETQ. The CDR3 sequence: CASSRGGGQGNEKLFF. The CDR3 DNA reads TGCGCCAGCAGCCGAGGCGGGGGGCAGGGTAATGAAAAACTGTTTTTT.

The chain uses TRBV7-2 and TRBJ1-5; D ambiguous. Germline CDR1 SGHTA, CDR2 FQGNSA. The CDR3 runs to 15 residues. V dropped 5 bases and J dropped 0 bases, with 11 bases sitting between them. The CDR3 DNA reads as TGTGCCAGCAGCCGCGGACTCTTTAGCAATCAGCCCCAGCATTTT. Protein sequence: CASSRGLFSNQPQHF.

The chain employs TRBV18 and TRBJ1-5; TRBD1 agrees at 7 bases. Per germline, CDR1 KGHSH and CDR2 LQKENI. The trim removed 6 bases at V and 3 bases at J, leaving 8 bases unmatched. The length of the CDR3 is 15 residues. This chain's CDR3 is CASSVDRVPNQPQHF. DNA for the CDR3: TGTGCCAGCTCGGTCGACAGGGTCCCCAATCAGCCCCAGCATTTT. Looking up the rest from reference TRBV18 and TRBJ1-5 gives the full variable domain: NAGVMQNPRHLVRRRGQEARLRCSPMKGHSHVYWYRQLPEEGLKFMVYLQKENIIDESGMPKERFSAEFPKEGPSILRIQQVVRGDSAAYFCASSVDRVPNQPQHFGDGTRLSIL.

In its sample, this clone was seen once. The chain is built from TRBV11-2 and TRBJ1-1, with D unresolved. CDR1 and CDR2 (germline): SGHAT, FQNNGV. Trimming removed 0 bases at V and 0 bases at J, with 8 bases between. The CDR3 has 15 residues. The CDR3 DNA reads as TGTGCCAGCAGCTTAGAGGTCAGGATGAACACTGAAGCTTTCTTT. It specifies CASSLEVRMNTEAFF.